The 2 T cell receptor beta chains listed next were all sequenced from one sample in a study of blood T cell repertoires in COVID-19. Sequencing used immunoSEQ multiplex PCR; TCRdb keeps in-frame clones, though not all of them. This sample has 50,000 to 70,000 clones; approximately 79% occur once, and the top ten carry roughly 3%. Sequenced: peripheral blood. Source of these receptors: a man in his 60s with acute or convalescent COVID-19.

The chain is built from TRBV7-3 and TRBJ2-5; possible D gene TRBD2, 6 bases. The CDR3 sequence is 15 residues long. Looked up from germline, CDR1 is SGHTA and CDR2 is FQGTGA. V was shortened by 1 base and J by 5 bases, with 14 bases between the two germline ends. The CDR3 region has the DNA TGTGCCAGCAGCTTAATGGGACTCTCGGCGGAGACCCAGTACTTC. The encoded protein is CASSLMGLSAETQYF.

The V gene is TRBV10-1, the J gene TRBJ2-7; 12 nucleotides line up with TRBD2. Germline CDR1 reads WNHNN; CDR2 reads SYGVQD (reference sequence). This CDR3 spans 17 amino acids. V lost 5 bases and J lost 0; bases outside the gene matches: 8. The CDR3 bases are TGCGCCAGCAGTAGGGCTAGCGGGGGGGCCCTCTCCTACGAGCAGTACTTC. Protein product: CASSRASGGALSYEQYF.